The present TCR beta chain was sequenced within a study of blood T cell repertoires in COVID-19. Overall study: Samples taken during acute and convalescent COVID-19 were collected in the United States, Italy and Spain.

This CDR3 has 15 residues. The germline gives CDR1 SGDLS, CDR2 YYNGEE. The ends were cut back, 4 bases at V and 2 bases at J, with 15 bases in the middle. Methods used by the authors: Reference gene primer amplification in the assay estimated nucleated cell counts. TCRdb keeps only in-frame clones here, not all; method: immunoSEQ multiplex PCR. The V and J calls and the clone size are those of that table, but D and trimming were determined from the DNA. The table lists 95,000 to 150,000 clones, approximately 87% of them singletons. V usage is TRBV9 and J usage is TRBJ1-1; a possible D gene is TRBD1 (5 bases). Material for sequencing was peripheral blood. This TCR was sampled from a woman aged 65 to 85 with acute or convalescent COVID-19. This chain's CDR3 is CASSPRQGTNTEAFF. CDR3 nucleotides: TGTGCCAGCAGCCCACGTCAGGGTACTAACACTGAAGCTTTCTTT.